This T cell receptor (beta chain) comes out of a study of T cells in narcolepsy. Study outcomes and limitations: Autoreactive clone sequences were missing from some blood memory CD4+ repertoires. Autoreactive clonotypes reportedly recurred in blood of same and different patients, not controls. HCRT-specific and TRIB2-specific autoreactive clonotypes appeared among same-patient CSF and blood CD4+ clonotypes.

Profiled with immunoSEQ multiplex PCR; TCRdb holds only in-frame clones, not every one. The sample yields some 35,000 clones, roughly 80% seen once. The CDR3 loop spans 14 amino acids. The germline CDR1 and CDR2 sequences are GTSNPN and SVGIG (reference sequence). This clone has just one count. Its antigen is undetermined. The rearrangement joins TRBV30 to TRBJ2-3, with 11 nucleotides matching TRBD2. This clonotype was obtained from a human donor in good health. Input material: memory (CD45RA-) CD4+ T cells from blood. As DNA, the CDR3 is TGTGTCGGTAGCGGGGGGGCCGATACAGATACGCAGTATTTT. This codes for CVGSGGADTDTQYF.